This T cell receptor beta chain was captured in a study of shared clonotypes between healthy human individuals. Study observations and caveats: Donors were few, which limited the genetic and exposure-history diversity represented. Clonotype sharing among donors was thought likely to change with sequencing depth.

Of note for this clone: Its target is unknown.

Germline lookup yields CDR1 SGHRS and CDR2 YFSETQ. The CDR3 has 18 amino acids. The V segment lost 0 bases and the J segment 0 bases; nucleotides outside the gene matches: 7. Recent vaccinations or acute infections were absent in the healthy HIV-negative adult donors. Researchers ran the assay at a deep level. Generated by immunoSEQ multiplex PCR, the TCRdb table keeps only in-frame clones and is missing some. The data hold about 510,000 clones, with approximately 79% observed a single time. This TCR derives from a woman aged 40 to 49 in good health. Some clones in this sample may be carry-over from other donors' samples. The V call is TRBV5-1, the J call TRBJ2-3, with 10 bases lining up with TRBD2. Sequenced input: PBMCs. CDR3 coding DNA: TGCGCCAGCAGCTTGGGAGGACTAGCGGCCGTGAGCACAGATACGCAGTATTTT. It encodes CASSLGGLAAVSTDTQYF. The full variable domain, with the rest looked up from reference TRBV5-1 and TRBJ2-3, is KAGVTQTPRYLIKTRGQQVTLSCSPISGHRSVSWYQQTPGQGLQFLFEYFSETQRNKGNFPGRFSGRQFSNSRSEMNVSTLELGDSALYLCASSLGGLAAVSTDTQYFGPGTRLTVL.